This passage covers 16 T cell receptor beta chains from one sample sequenced in a study of CD8+ T cells in alopecia areata. The treatment is: oral pan-JAK inhibitor, 5-10 mg twice daily. Following extraction, RNA underwent reverse transcription to cDNA, which served as the sequencing template. The method was immunoSEQ multiplex PCR; TCRdb's version includes in-frame clones alone and lacks a portion of them. The table lists roughly 220,000 clones, 66% of them singletons, with roughly 1.2% in the top ten. The sequencing here drew on CD4+ T cells sorted from blood, taken between weeks 43 and 45, from a patient treated with tofacitinib. These receptors were obtained from a human donor with alopecia areata.

The chain combines TRBV4-3 with TRBJ1-2; D is unclear. V lost 0 bases and J lost 2, with 7 bases in between. This CDR3 is built from 14 residues. In germline, CDR1 is LGHNA, CDR2 YSLEER. This chain's CDR3 is CASSQETRNYGYTF. In DNA form, the CDR3 reads TGCGCCAGCAGCCAAGAGACCAGGAACTATGGCTACACCTTC.

This chain joins TRBV10-3 and TRBJ1-2; 8 bases agree with TRBD1. CDR3 size: 14 residues. Germline CDR1 and CDR2: ENHRY and SYGVKD. The V and J ends lost 4 bases and 6 bases, in that order; junction bases with no gene match: 7. The CDR3 loop reads CAISVDRDGDGYTF. CDR3 sequence (DNA): TGTGCCATCAGTGTGGACAGGGACGGGGATGGCTACACCTTC.

This rearrangement joins TRBV20-1 to TRBJ2-4; no definite D call. Trimming cost V 5 bases and J 5 bases, with 7 bases left between them. This CDR3 region has 11 residues. Germline V gene data show CDR1 as DFQATT and CDR2 as SNEGSKA (reference sequence). Written as DNA, the CDR3 is TGCAGTGCTCACAAAGAAAACATTCAGTACTTC. The encoded protein is CSAHKENIQYF.

This clone was seen a handful of times. The chain uses TRBV30 and TRBJ1-2; 9 nucleotides align to TRBD1. The CDR3 totals 16 residues. V was pared by 0 bases and J by 7 bases, with 12 bases of the junction left unmatched. The germline gives CDR1 GTSNPN, CDR2 SVGIG (reference sequence). The CDR3 DNA is TGTGCCTGGAGTGTACCCGCCCTAGGGACAGGGAGTGGCTACACCTTC. The encoded protein is CAWSVPALGTGSGYTF.

The chain recombines TRBV29-1 with TRBJ1-2, with TRBD1 as a possible D gene (6 bases). Germline CDR1 SQVTM, CDR2 ANQGSEA. The CDR3 length is 15 residues. V was clipped by 2 bases and J by 8 bases, with 21 bases between them. Here the CDR3 DNA reads TGCAGCGTTGAAACGGGTCAGGGGATCTGGTACGGCTACACCTTC. Residues: CSVETGQGIWYGYTF. Together with reference TRBV29-1 and TRBJ1-2, the CDR3 gives the full variable domain: SAVISQKPSRDICQRGTSLTIQCQVDSQVTMMFWYRQQPGQSLTLIATANQGSEATYESGFVIDKFPISRPNLTFSTLTVSNMSPEDSSIYLCSVETGQGIWYGYTFGSGTRLTVV.

The chain joins TRBV29-1 to TRBJ1-2, with 7 bases identical to TRBD1. This CDR3 region has 11 residues. Germline trimming cut 6 bases from V and 6 bases from J; bases unmatched to any gene: 4. Per the germline V gene, CDR1 is SQVTM and CDR2 is ANQGSEA. This CDR3 reads CSVQGGDGYTF. CDR3 DNA: TGCAGCGTCCAGGGGGGTGATGGCTACACCTTC.

This clone was picked up a small number of times. The chain couples TRBV11-3 to TRBJ2-2; D is uncertain. The ends were cut back, 0 bases at V and 3 bases at J, with 5 bases in the middle. Germline CDR1 reads SGHNT; CDR2 reads YENEEA. This CDR3 region has 14 residues. CDR3 in DNA: TGTGCCAGCAGCTTAGATTTGTACACCGGGGAGCTGTTTTTT. Its translation: CASSLDLYTGELFF.

This clone appeared a few times. The gene calls are TRBV28 and TRBJ2-7; no firm D call. Deletions cut 5 bases from V and 2 bases from J, with 7 bases between. Germline CDR1 reads MDHEN; CDR2 reads SYDVKM. The CDR3 is 12 residues long. CDR3: CASSDRPYEQYF. The CDR3 DNA reads as TGTGCCAGCAGTGATCGCCCCTACGAGCAGTACTTC.

This chain links TRBV25-1 with TRBJ2-1; D is tentatively TRBD1 or TRBD2 (6 bases each). The V gene's germline CDR1 is MGHDK and CDR2 SYGVNS. The ends were cut back, 4 bases at V and 8 bases at J, with 21 bases in the middle. The CDR3 loop spans 16 amino acids. The CDR3 DNA follows: TGTGCCAGCAGTGGTGGTGTTTTAGGGGGGTTCGATGAGCAGTTCTTC. Protein: CASSGGVLGGFDEQFF.

J is TRBJ2-3 and V is TRBV29-1, with 11 bases lining up with TRBD2. The CDR3 totals 13 residues. After removal of 6 bases from V and 5 bases from J, the junction contained 4 bases not matched to a gene. Germline CDR1 is SQVTM and CDR2 is ANQGSEA. Here the CDR3 DNA reads TGCAGCGTGGTAGCGGGGGGGCAAGATACGCAGTATTTT. This gives the protein CSVVAGGQDTQYF.

CDR3 nucleotide sequence: TGCAGCGTTGGTCATCAGGGGTACACTGAAGCTTTCTTT. Amino acids: CSVGHQGYTEAFF. The chain couples TRBV29-1 to TRBJ1-1; possible D gene TRBD1, 6 bases. The V gene's germline CDR1 is SQVTM and CDR2 ANQGSEA. CDR3 length: 13 residues. Deletions cut 4 bases from V and 3 bases from J, with 12 bases between. The full variable domain, in which reference TRBV29-1 and TRBJ1-1 provide the parts outside the CDR3, is SAVISQKPSRDICQRGTSLTIQCQVDSQVTMMFWYRQQPGQSLTLIATANQGSEATYESGFVIDKFPISRPNLTFSTLTVSNMSPEDSSIYLCSVGHQGYTEAFFGQGTRLTVV.

The J gene is TRBJ1-1, the V gene TRBV11-3, with unresolved D. Trimming removed 2 bases at V and 3 bases at J, with 7 bases between. The length of the CDR3 is 13 residues. CDR1 and CDR2 from the germline V gene are SGHNT and YENEEA. The CDR3 region has the DNA TGTGCCAGCAGCTTACGGGGTTACACTGAAGCTTTCTTT. This sequence encodes CASSLRGYTEAFF.

In DNA, the CDR3 is TGTGCCAGCGCAGGGCCCACGAGCTATGGCTACACCTTC. This codes for CASAGPTSYGYTF. The chain recombines TRBV28 with TRBJ1-2; D might be TRBD1 (5 bases). The CDR3 is 13 residues long. Germline V gene lookup returns CDR1 MDHEN and CDR2 SYDVKM. Trimming took 8 bases from V and 4 from J, leaving 14 bases between them.

The chain joins TRBV2 to TRBJ2-5, with a possible D match to TRBD1 (7 bases). CDR1 and CDR2 (germline): SNHLY, FYNNEI. The length of the CDR3 is 13 residues. Between the trimmed V and J ends, which lost 6 bases and 9 bases, there was a span of 17 bases. In nucleotides, the CDR3 is TGTGCCAGCAGCCCATCAGGGGGGATCTCCCAGTACTTC. Protein sequence: CASSPSGGISQYF.

The chain employs TRBV5-6 and TRBJ2-3, with D uncertain. Germline V gives CDR1 SGHDT, CDR2 YYEEEE. V dropped 1 base and J dropped 1 base, with 13 bases sitting between them. This CDR3 region has 16 residues. CDR3 loop: CASSLTTRIRTDTQYF. CDR3 DNA: TGTGCCAGCAGCTTGACTACACGGATCCGCACAGATACGCAGTATTTT.

The CDR3 DNA reads as TGCAGCGCTGGAGGGCTTGGCTACGAGCAGTACTTC. Protein sequence: CSAGGLGYEQYF. The genes are TRBV29-1 and TRBJ2-7, with a weak D call TRBD2 (6 bases). The germline V and J ends were trimmed by 7 bases and 3 bases, with 13 bases remaining between them. The CDR3 runs to 12 residues. Germline V gene lookup returns CDR1 SQVTM and CDR2 ANQGSEA.